This T cell receptor (beta chain) derives from a study of T cell repertoires in cytomegalovirus infection. Study at large: It was the public TCR beta signatures that indicated both CMV infection and matching HLA type.

To note about this clonotype: Antigen unknown.

General study points: The study identified carriers of CMV plus the relevant HLA from cumulative public TCR beta family frequency. Dominating the ex vivo response were HLA-C-restricted CMV-specific TCR beta clonotypes.

A single record per CDR3 protein comes from TCRdb applying MiXCR to the reads. Of about 530,000 distinct CDR3 sequences in the sample, more than 20% were seen once. Germline-derived CDR1 and CDR2 are MDHEN and SYDVKM. The CDR3 runs to 16 residues. Trimming cost V 4 bases and J 4 bases, with 18 bases left between them. The sequence derives from a human donor in good health (CMV status not recorded). Some clones in this sample may be carry-over from other donors' samples. The chain couples TRBV28 to TRBJ2-3; D might be TRBD1 (6 bases). Material: PBMCs. CDR3 bases: TGTGCCAGCAGTTCTGGGGGCAGGGAGAGGGCAGATACGCAGTATTTT. It specifies CASSSGGRERADTQYF.